The present entry profiles one T cell receptor (beta chain) with its context. The protocol was immunoSEQ multiplex PCR, while the TCRdb copy is restricted to in-frame clones and leaves out a portion. The sample records tens of thousands of clones, 90% being singletons. The record originates from a study of T cell changes during pregnancy in multiple sclerosis. CDR1 SGHNT and CDR2 YYREEE come from the germline V gene (reference sequence). This CDR3 comprises 14 residues. Deletions cut 3 bases from V and 3 bases from J, with 7 bases between. The TCR comes from a female donor with multiple sclerosis, enrolled in a pregnancy study. This specimen consisted of CD4+ T cells from peripheral blood mononuclear cells, obtained in the second trimester of pregnancy. V usage is TRBV5-4 and J usage is TRBJ2-6; D ambiguous. CDR3 in amino acids: CASSYHGGANVLTF. The DNA of the CDR3 is TGTGCCAGCAGCTACCACGGTGGGGCCAACGTCCTGACTTTC.